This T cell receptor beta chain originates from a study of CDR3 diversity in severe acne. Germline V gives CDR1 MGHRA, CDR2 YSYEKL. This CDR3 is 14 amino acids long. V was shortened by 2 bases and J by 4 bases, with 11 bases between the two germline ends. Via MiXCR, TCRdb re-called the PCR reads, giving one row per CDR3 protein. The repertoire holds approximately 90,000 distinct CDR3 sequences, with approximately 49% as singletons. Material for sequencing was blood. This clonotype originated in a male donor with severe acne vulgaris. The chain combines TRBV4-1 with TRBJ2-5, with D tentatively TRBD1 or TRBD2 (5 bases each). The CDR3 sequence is CASSQYTGGETQYF. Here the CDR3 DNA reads TGCGCCAGCAGCCAATATACAGGAGGAGAGACCCAGTACTTC.